This T cell receptor beta chain was sequenced during a study of blood T cells in healthy people across ages. Of note for this clonotype: This may be a read error: a much more frequent sequence differs by one nucleotide.

Germline CDR1 is SGHTA and CDR2 is FQGNSA. CDR3 length: 17 residues. A second roughly 6 to 12 cycle PCR used barcoded and J-beta primers. One entry per CDR3 protein results from TCRdb running MiXCR on the 5' RACE reads. In the table there are around 1,500,000 distinct CDR3 sequences, 28% of which are singletons. This TCR was recovered from a woman between 25 and 40 years old in good health. Material: blood. The rearrangement joins TRBV7-2 to TRBJ2-1; 11 bases align to TRBD2. This chain's CDR3 is CASRSTGPSGGYNERFF. As DNA, the CDR3 is TGTGCCAGCAGGTCTACAGGGCCTAGCGGGGGGTACAATGAGCGGTTCTTC.